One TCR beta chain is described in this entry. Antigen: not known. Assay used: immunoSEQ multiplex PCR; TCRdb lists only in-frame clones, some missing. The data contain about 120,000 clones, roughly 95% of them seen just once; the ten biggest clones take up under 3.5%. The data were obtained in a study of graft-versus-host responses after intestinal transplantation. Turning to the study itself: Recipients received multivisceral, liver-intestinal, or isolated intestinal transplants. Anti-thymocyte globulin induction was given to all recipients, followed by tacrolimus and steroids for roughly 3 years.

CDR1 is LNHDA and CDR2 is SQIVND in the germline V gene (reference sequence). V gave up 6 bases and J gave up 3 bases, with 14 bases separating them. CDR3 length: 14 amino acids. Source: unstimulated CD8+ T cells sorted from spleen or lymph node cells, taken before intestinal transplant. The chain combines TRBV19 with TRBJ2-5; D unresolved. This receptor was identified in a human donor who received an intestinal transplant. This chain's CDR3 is CASSPEAVEETQYF. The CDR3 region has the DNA TGTGCCAGTAGCCCCGAGGCAGTAGAAGAGACCCAGTACTTC.